This TCR beta chain was documented in a study of GPR56 and killer-like receptors on CD4 memory cells (dated by TCRdb to the late 2010s). At the level of the whole study: The study proposed that the stepwise gain of KLRB1, KLRG1, GPR56 and finally KLRF1 marks human CD4+ memory T-cell differentiation and cytokine production potential. The study described its healthy blood donors as age-matched to the liver disease patients, who had a median age of 68 years. Overall results and qualifications from the work: TCR repertoire overlap was especially strong between late populations 4 and 5, and population 3 also partly overlapped. Rather than full repertoires, only the 100 most expanded clones per population were included in the diversity and similarity analyses. Clones dominating late populations 4 and 5 were also found in early populations 1 and 2, which the authors took as evidence for linear differentiation. Clonal frequency was low in the marker-negative population and rose progressively along the proposed pathway, while TCRbeta diversity fell correspondingly.

This clonotype ranks as large (0.1 to 1%) by frequency alone, as no count is recorded. Its specific antigen is unknown. The run used an Illumina HiSeq 2500. The recombined TCRbeta locus was amplified by a previously published PCR protocol to build sequencing libraries. Per the authors' processing: Reads whose average quality score was below 30 were removed, and the reads that remained were processed with IMSEQ. Vbeta gene, Jbeta gene and CDR3 amino acid sequence were used to define clonotypes. Repertoire overlap between populations was quantified with the Morisita-Horn index computed on the top 100 expanded clones. Renyi diversity profiles calculated on the top 100 expanded clones were used to assess clonal diversity. TCRdb reprocessed the public reads and reports one entry per CDR3 protein sequence, without DNA. The V and J calls were not made by the authors but by TCRdb's processing. The sample table on file contains about 990 distinct CDR3 sequences. Less than 20% of the sample rests with the top ten.

Five KLR/GPR56-defined CD4+ populations were enriched by fluorescence-activated cell sorting before TCRbeta sequencing. TCRbeta repertoires of five CD4+ T-cell subsets defined by KLRB1, KLRG1, GPR56 and KLRF1 expression were sequenced to test a linear memory differentiation pathway. TCR-sequenced cells came from peripheral blood of healthy control individuals, reported as five donors in the TCRbeta analysis figure. Heparinized peripheral blood was collected and all samples were processed within one hour of retrieval. To isolate peripheral blood mononuclear cells, blood was diluted 1:2 in PBS and put through Biocoll density gradient centrifugation at room temperature. Before flow sorting, CD4+ T cells were enriched from freshly isolated PBMCs by magnetic sorting with anti-CD4 MicroBeads. A BD FACSAria II was used to sort CD4+ T cells, enriched from the PBMCs of healthy donors, according to marker expression. For surface staining, the researchers used Miltenyi Biotec antibodies: anti-KLRB1 clone 191B8, anti-KLRF1 clone 4A4.D10 and anti-KLRG1 clone REA261.

Based on the germline V gene (reference sequence), the CDR1 and CDR2 sequences are LNHDA and SQIVND. The CDR3 goes from the cysteine to the phenylalanine over 19 residues. The entry carries no DNA sequence. This clonotype was sampled from a human donor in good health. Material: memory CD4+ T cells from blood. The V gene is TRBV19 and the J gene is TRBJ2-4; the D call of TRBD1 rests on TCRdb alone, since no DNA is present to check it. CDR3 reads: CASTPGRTKSLLAKNIQYF.